Given below is one T cell receptor beta chain in context. Its specificity is not known. The CDR3 runs to 13 residues. The germline V gene encodes CDR1 SGHRS and CDR2 YFSETQ. Deletions cut 2 bases from V and 3 bases from J, with 9 bases between. Clones were sequenced by immunoSEQ multiplex PCR, and TCRdb holds only the in-frame ones, with some missing. Among about 22,000 clones, around 72% were seen once, and the ten largest hold 7.2%. This sample is drawn from a study of cytotoxic CD8 clonotypes in ibrutinib-treated CLL. About the research overall: IGHV unmutated fewer than 18; relapsed/refractory some ten; treatment-naive some 14. The study, taken as a whole, reports: Starting clonality was above that of age-matched healthy donors and tracked circulating CD8+ T-cell counts. Treatment saw public clonotypes, which were uncommon, either contract or stay stable. Clonality, elevated at ibrutinib response, dropped back toward baseline at progression.

Sample: PBMCs, taken before ibrutinib treatment. The chain employs TRBV5-1 and TRBJ2-7; the D is unclear. The clonotype was recovered from a human donor with chronic lymphocytic leukemia. CDR3 DNA sequence: TGCGCCAGCAGCTTCCCCCCTTTCTACGAGCAGTACTTC. Translated, it gives CASSFPPFYEQYF.